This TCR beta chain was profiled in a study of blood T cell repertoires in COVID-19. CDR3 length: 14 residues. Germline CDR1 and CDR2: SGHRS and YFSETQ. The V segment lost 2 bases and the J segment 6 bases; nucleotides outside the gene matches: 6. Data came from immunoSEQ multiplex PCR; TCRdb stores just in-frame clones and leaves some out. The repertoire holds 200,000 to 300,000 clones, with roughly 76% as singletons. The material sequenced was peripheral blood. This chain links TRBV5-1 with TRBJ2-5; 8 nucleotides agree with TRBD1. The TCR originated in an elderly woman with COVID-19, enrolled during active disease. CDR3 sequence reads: CASSFRQGRQTQYF. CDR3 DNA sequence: TGCGCCAGCAGCTTCCGACAGGGGAGACAGACCCAGTACTTC.